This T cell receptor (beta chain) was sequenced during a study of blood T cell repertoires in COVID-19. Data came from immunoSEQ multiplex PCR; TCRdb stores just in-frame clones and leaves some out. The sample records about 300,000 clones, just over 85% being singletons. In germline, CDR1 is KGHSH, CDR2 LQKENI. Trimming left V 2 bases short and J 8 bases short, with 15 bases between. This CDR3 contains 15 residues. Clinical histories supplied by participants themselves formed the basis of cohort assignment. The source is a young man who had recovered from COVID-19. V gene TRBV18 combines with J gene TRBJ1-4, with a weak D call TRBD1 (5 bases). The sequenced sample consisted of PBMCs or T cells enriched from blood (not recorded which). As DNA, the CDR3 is TGTGCCAGCTCACCAAGGGAGGGTCGGGACGAAAAACTGTTTTTT. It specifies CASSPREGRDEKLFF.